These 15 T cell receptor beta chains were sequenced from one sample in a study of spatial heterogeneity in lung cancer. Using its own MiXCR run on the 5' RACE reads, TCRdb lists one record per CDR3 protein. Of approximately 22,000 distinct CDR3 sequences in the sample, 5.8% are singletons; the top ten hold about 35%. Time point described: sample taken at primary tumor resection. Material: PBMCs, obtained at surgery. These TCRs come from a male donor with early-stage non-small cell lung cancer.

This clonotype has at least ten counts. The rearrangement joins TRBV6-5 to TRBJ2-7, with D possibly matching TRBD1 (5 bases). Germline CDR1 is MNHEY and CDR2 is SVGAGI. V lost 0 bases and J lost 2, with 14 bases in between. CDR3 length: 16 amino acids. This CDR3 is CASSYSRRQFTYEQYF. CDR3 DNA sequence: TGTGCCAGCAGTTACTCCAGGCGACAGTTTACCTACGAGCAGTACTTC.

This clonotype was counted ten times or more. The chain carries TRBV29-1 and TRBJ2-3; D possibly corresponds to TRBD2 (7 bases). The germline V gene encodes CDR1 SQVTM and CDR2 ANQGSEA. Trimming stripped 4 bases from V and 3 bases from J, with 14 bases between. The CDR3 spans 14 residues. The DNA of the CDR3 is TGCAGCGTTGGAGGGGGGGCGGAGACAGATACGCAGTATTTT. This translates into CSVGGGAETDTQYF.

This clonotype occurred many times. The gene calls are TRBV20-1 and TRBJ2-3; 8 nucleotides match TRBD2. This CDR3 comprises 16 residues. V dropped 5 bases and J dropped 5; count of bases not matched to a gene: 15. Germline V gene sequence: CDR1 DFQATT, CDR2 SNEGSKA (reference sequence). The CDR3 region is CSAGGGHGLAGDTQYF. The CDR3 nucleotides are TGCAGTGCTGGGGGGGGGCATGGACTAGCTGGAGATACGCAGTATTTT.

In its sample, this clonotype was seen many times. The chain recombines TRBV7-2 with TRBJ2-3; D unresolved. Trimming took 6 bases from V and 2 from J, leaving 21 bases between them. This CDR3 has 17 residues. Germline lookup yields CDR1 SGHTA and CDR2 FQGNSA. The CDR3 bases are TGTGCCAGCAGTTCCCCTTTCTTACAGACCCCCACAGATACGCAGTATTTT. Residues: CASSSPFLQTPTDTQYF.

This clonotype was seen a few times. This rearrangement joins TRBV6-4 to TRBJ2-1, with 9 positions matching TRBD1. The germline gives CDR1 MRHNA, CDR2 SNTAGT. V shed 6 bases, J shed 4 bases, and the junction held 7 bases outside the gene matches. The CDR3 is made up of 15 amino acids. The CDR3 here is CASSAGTGTYNEQFF. CDR3 nucleotides: TGTGCCAGCAGCGCCGGGACAGGGACTTACAATGAGCAGTTCTTC.

This clonotype was observed at least ten times. V usage is TRBV10-3 and J usage is TRBJ2-4; tentative D call: TRBD1 (6 bases). Germline CDR1 reads ENHRY; CDR2 reads SYGVKD. V lost 11 bases and J 6 bases, leaving 17 bases between the germline ends. CDR3 length: 13 residues. The CDR3 DNA sequence: TGTGCCCCTGGGGGCCGCCACCCAAACATTCAGTACTTC. Encoded protein: CAPGGRHPNIQYF.

This clonotype occurred many times. The genes are TRBV5-6 and TRBJ2-3; D ambiguous. Deletions cut 4 bases from V and 1 base from J, with 10 bases between. This CDR3 region has 14 residues. The germline V gene has CDR1 SGHDT and CDR2 YYEEEE. DNA for the CDR3: TGTGCCAGCAGCACTCTCGACCGCACAGATACGCAGTATTTT. Encoded protein: CASSTLDRTDTQYF.

Many counts were recorded for this clonotype. The J gene is TRBJ1-5, the V gene TRBV25-1; TRBD1 might be the D (5 bases). This CDR3 spans 14 amino acids. Trimming removed 4 bases at V and 6 bases at J, with 13 bases between. Germline CDR1 is MGHDK and CDR2 is SYGVNS. The DNA for the CDR3 is TGTGCCAGCAGTGTGCAGGGATCACCTCAGCCCCAGCATTTT. Translated, it gives CASSVQGSPQPQHF.

This clonotype was counted ten times or more. The chain couples TRBV11-1 to TRBJ2-2; D not certain. The CDR3 spans 16 residues. V lost 5 bases and J 0 bases, leaving 13 bases between the germline ends. Germline V gene lookup returns CDR1 SGHAT and CDR2 FQDESV (reference sequence). CDR3 amino acids: CASSDPGRANTGELFF. CDR3 DNA sequence: TGTGCCAGCAGCGATCCAGGACGGGCGAACACCGGGGAGCTGTTTTTT.

This clonotype was detected ten times or more. The chain combines TRBV18 with TRBJ1-4; D not resolved. V gave up 3 bases and J gave up 2 bases, with 4 bases separating them. Germline V gene lookup returns CDR1 KGHSH and CDR2 LQKENI. The CDR3 spans 13 residues. For the CDR3, the DNA is TGTGCCAGCTCACCCCTTACTAATGAAAAACTGTTTTTT. Translating gives CASSPLTNEKLFF.

A word on this clonotype: A single base separates this from a much larger clone, so it may be a read error. DNA of the CDR3: TGCAGTGCTTCCGGGACGGCTTGCACAGATACGCAGTATTTT. It specifies CSASGTACTDTQYF. The chain has TRBV20-1 and TRBJ2-3; D assignment may be TRBD1 or TRBD2 (5 bases each). Germline-derived CDR1 and CDR2 are DFQATT and SNEGSKA (reference sequence). V lost 5 bases and J lost 1, with 13 bases in between. The CDR3 is made up of 14 amino acids.

This clonotype was detected ten times or more. V and J are TRBV19 and TRBJ1-6, with unresolved D. Trimming pared 3 bases from V and 8 bases from J, leaving 14 bases between. This CDR3 has 15 residues. Germline assignment: CDR1 LNHDA and CDR2 SQIVND (reference sequence). The CDR3 nucleotides read TGTGCCAGTAGTATTGGCGGCACCGGAGATTCACCCCTCCACTTT. Its translation: CASSIGGTGDSPLHF.

This clonotype showed up many times. The chain links TRBV20-1 to TRBJ2-1; D not certain. The CDR3 consists of 11 residues. V lost 5 bases, J lost 10 bases, and 12 bases lay in between. The V gene's germline CDR1 is DFQATT and CDR2 SNEGSKA (reference sequence). The DNA for the CDR3 is TGCAGTGCTCCCCCTAATTTCGAGCAGTTCTTC. Translation gives CSAPPNFEQFF.

This clonotype was seen repeatedly, ten times or more. The chain carries TRBV6-6 and TRBJ2-1, with D perhaps matching TRBD1 (5 bases). This CDR3 is built from 14 residues. CDR1 is MNHNY and CDR2 is SVGAGI in the germline V gene (reference sequence). Deletions cut 4 bases from V and 3 bases from J, with 10 bases between. CDR3 in amino acids: CASSSQALYNEQFF. In DNA form, the CDR3 reads TGTGCCAGCAGTTCACAGGCCCTCTACAATGAGCAGTTCTTC.

This rearrangement joins TRBV7-9 to TRBJ2-1; D is unclear. The V gene's germline CDR1 is SEHNR and CDR2 FQNEAQ (reference sequence). V lost 2 bases, J lost 4 bases, and 12 bases lay in between. This CDR3 is 15 amino acids long. The CDR3 nucleotides read TGTGCCAGCAGCTTAACCGCAACCGAGTACAATGAGCAGTTCTTC. It encodes CASSLTATEYNEQFF.